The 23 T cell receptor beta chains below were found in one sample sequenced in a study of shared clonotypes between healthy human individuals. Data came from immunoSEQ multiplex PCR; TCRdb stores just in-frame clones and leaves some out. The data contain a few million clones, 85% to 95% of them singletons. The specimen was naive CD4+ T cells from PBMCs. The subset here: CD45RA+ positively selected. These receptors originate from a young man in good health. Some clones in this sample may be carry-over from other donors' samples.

CDR3 region: CASRLGNTIYF. For the CDR3, the DNA is TGTGCCAGCAGACTCGGAAACACCATATATTTT. This chain joins TRBV4-2 and TRBJ1-3; D unclear. CDR1 LGHNA and CDR2 YNFKEQ come from the germline V gene. V lost 6 bases and J lost 4, with 4 bases in between. CDR3 size: 11 residues.

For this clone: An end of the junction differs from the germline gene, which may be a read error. CDR3 in amino acids: CASTLGGKSSYEQYF. The CDR3 DNA reads as TGCGCCAGCACCTTGGGCGGAAAGAGCTCCTACGAGCAGTACTTC. The J gene is TRBJ2-7, the V gene TRBV5-1; D remains unclear. Germline CDR1 reads SGHRS; CDR2 reads YFSETQ. The CDR3 extends over 15 amino acids.

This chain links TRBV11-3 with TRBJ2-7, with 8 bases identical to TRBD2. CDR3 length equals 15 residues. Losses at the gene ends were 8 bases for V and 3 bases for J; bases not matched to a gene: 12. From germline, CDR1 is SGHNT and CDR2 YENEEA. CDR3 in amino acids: CASSSGGGARYEQYF. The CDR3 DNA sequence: TGTGCCAGCTCATCGGGAGGGGGGGCGCGCTACGAGCAGTACTTC.

The CDR3 DNA is TGCGCCAGCAGCGTCTCCGGGACAGGGGGAGAGACCCAGTACTTC. It specifies CASSVSGTGGETQYF. This rearrangement joins TRBV5-1 to TRBJ2-5; 11 bases are a match to TRBD1. The germline V gene encodes CDR1 SGHRS and CDR2 YFSETQ. The junction had 6 bases not matched to a gene; V was cut back by 4 bases and J by 4 bases. This CDR3 comprises 15 residues.

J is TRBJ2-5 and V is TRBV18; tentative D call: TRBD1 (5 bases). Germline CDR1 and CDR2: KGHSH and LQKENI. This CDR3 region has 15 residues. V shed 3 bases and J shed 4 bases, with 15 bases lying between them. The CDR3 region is CASSPGRSPPETQYF. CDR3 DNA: TGTGCCAGCTCACCGGGGCGGAGCCCCCCAGAGACCCAGTACTTC.

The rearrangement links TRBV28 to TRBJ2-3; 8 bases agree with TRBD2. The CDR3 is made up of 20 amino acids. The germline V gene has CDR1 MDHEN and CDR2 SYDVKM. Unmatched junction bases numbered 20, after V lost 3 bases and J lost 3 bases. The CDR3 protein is CASSLFGLAGNGAETDTQYF. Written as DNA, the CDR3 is TGTGCCAGCAGTTTGTTCGGTCTAGCGGGCAATGGGGCGGAAACAGATACGCAGTATTTT.

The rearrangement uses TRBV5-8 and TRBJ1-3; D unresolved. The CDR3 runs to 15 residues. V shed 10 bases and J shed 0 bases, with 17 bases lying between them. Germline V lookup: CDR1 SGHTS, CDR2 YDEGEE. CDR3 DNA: TGTGCCCCCTCGCCTGGCCCGGGCTCTGGAAACACCATATATTTT. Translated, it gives CAPSPGPGSGNTIYF.

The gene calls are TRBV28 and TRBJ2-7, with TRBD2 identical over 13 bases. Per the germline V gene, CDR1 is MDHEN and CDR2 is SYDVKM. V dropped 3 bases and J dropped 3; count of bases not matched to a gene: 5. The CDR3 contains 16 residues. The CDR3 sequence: CASSFRRTSGSYEQYF. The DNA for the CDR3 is TGTGCCAGCAGTTTCCGCCGGACTAGCGGGAGCTACGAGCAGTACTTC.

The CDR3 nucleotides read TGCGCCAGCAGCAACCTGGACGGGGGCTCCTACAATGAGCAGTTCTTC. Its protein product is CASSNLDGGSYNEQFF. The chain combines TRBV5-1 with TRBJ2-1, with a possible D match to TRBD2 (6 bases). Deletions cut 4 bases from V and 0 bases from J, with 14 bases between. Germline lookup yields CDR1 SGHRS and CDR2 YFSETQ. The CDR3 sequence is 16 residues long.

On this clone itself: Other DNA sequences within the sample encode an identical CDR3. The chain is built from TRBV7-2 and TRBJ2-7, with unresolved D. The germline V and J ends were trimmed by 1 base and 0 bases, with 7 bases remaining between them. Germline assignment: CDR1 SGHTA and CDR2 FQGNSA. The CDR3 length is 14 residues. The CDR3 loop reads CASSLVGSSYEQYF. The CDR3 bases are TGTGCCAGCAGCTTAGTTGGCAGCTCCTACGAGCAGTACTTC.

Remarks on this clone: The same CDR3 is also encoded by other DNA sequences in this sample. CDR3 sequence (DNA): TGTGCCAGCTCACCCGGGACAGTAGAGACCCAGTACTTC. This encodes CASSPGTVETQYF. This chain connects TRBV18 to TRBJ2-5; 7 bases line up with TRBD1. This CDR3 has 13 amino acids. V lost 3 bases, J lost 4 bases, and 2 bases stayed unmatched. Germline lookup yields CDR1 KGHSH and CDR2 LQKENI.

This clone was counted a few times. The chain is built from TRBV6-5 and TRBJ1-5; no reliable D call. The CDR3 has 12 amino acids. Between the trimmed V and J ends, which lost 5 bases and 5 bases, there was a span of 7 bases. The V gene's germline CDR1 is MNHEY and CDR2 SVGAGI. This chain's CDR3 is CASSRPDQPQHF. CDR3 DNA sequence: TGTGCCAGCAGTAGGCCCGATCAGCCCCAGCATTTT.

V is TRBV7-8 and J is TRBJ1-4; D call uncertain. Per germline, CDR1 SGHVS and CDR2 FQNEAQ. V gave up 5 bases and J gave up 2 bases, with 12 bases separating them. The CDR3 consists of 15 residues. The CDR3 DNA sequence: TGTGCCAGCAGCCTGTTTTCTGGGACTAATGAAAAACTGTTTTTT. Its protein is CASSLFSGTNEKLFF.

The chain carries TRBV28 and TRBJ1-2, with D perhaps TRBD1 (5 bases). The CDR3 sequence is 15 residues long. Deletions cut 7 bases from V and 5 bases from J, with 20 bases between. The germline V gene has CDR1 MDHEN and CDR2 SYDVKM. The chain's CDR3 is CASNTGGGVGYGYTF. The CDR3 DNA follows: TGTGCCAGCAACACCGGCGGGGGGGTTGGTTATGGCTACACCTTC.

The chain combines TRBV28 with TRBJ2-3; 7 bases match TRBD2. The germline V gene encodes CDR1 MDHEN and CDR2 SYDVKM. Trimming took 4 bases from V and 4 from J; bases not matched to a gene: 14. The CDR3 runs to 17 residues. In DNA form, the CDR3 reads TGTGCCAGCAGTTCGGTCGTGGGAGGGCGTTTTGCAGATACGCAGTATTTT. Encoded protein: CASSSVVGGRFADTQYF.

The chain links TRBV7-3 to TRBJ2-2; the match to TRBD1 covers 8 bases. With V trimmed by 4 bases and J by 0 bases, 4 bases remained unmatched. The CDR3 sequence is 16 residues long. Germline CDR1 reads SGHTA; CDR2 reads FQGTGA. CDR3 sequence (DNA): TGTGCCAGCAGCTCCTCAGGGGGCGCGAACACCGGGGAGCTGTTTTTT. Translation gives CASSSSGGANTGELFF.

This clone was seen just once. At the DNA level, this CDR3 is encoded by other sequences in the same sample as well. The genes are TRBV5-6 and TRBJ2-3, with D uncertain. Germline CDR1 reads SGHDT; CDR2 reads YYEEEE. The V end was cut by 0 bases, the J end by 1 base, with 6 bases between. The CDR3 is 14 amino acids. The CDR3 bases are TGTGCCAGCAGCTTGGGATATGGCACAGATACGCAGTATTTT. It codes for CASSLGYGTDTQYF.

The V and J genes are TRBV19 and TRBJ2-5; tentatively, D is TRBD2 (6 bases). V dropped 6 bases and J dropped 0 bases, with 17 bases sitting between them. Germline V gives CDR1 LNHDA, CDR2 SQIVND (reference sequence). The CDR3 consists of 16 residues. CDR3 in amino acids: CASRSRGRRDQETQYF. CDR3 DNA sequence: TGTGCCAGTAGATCTAGGGGAAGGAGGGACCAAGAGACCCAGTACTTC. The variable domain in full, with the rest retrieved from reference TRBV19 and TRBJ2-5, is DGGITQSPKYLFRKEGQNVTLSCEQNLNHDAMYWYRQDPGQGLRLIYYSQIVNDFQKGDIAEGYSVSREKKESFPLTVTSAQKNPTAFYLCASRSRGRRDQETQYFGPGTRLLVL.

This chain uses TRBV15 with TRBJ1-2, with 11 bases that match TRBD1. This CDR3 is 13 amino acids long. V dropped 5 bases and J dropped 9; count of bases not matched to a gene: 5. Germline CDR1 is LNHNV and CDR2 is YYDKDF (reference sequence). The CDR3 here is CATSSRTGGSYTF. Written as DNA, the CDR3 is TGTGCCACCAGCTCCCGGACAGGGGGCAGCTACACCTTC.

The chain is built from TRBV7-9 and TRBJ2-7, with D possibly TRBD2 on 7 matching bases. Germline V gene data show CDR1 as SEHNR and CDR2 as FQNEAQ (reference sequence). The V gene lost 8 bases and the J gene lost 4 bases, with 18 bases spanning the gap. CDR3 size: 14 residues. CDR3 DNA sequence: TGTGCCAGCTCCGGAGGGGGGGCGCGGTACGAGCAGTACTTC. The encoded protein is CASSGGGARYEQYF.

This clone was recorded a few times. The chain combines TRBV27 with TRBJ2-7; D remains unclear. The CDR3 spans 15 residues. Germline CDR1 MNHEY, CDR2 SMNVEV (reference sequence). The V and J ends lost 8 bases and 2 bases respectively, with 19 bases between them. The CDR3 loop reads CASRRGTPPPYEQYF. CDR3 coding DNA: TGTGCCAGCCGGCGAGGCACCCCTCCTCCCTACGAGCAGTACTTC.

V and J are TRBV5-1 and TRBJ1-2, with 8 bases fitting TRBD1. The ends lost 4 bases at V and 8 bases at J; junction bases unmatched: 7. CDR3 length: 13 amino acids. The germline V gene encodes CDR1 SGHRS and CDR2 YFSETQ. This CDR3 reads CASSPGQEGGYTF. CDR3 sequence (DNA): TGCGCCAGCAGCCCGGGACAGGAGGGGGGCTACACCTTC. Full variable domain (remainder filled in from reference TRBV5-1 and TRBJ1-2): KAGVTQTPRYLIKTRGQQVTLSCSPISGHRSVSWYQQTPGQGLQFLFEYFSETQRNKGNFPGRFSGRQFSNSRSEMNVSTLELGDSALYLCASSPGQEGGYTFGSGTRLTVV.

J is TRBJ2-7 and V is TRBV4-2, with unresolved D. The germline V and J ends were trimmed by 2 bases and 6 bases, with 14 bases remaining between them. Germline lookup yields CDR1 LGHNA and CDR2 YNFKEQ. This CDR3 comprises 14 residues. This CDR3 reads CASSQPGHVAEQYF. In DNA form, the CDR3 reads TGTGCCAGCAGCCAACCCGGCCACGTAGCCGAGCAGTACTTC.